This T cell receptor (beta chain) was obtained from a study of shared clonotypes between healthy human individuals (dated by TCRdb to 2018 to 2020). Regarding the research as a whole: Two women and three men aged 18 to 49 years were included in the cohort. The study deeply sequenced blood TCR repertoires of about five healthy adults to estimate repertoire size and the extent of clonotype sharing between individuals. Between about 0.85 and 8.9 billion PBMCs per donor were obtained by leukapheresis. For each donor, three plates each were used for CD4 naive and CD4 memory, two plates were used for CD8 naive, and one plate was used for CD8 memory. To increase sequencing depth and limit assay-specific biases, TCR repertoire library preparation and sequencing were carried out by different laboratories using diverse techniques.

TCR CDR3 regions were amplified from genomic DNA by multiplex PCR using the deep immunoSEQ assay. Extracted genomic DNA from each cell subset was spread evenly across all wells of several immunoSEQ 96-well plates, with each plate serving as a replicate. For sorted subsets, 150 to 250 ng of genomic DNA, equivalent to 25,000 to 35,000 T cell genomes, went into each replicate PCR. Purified libraries were measured with a Qubit 3.0 fluorometer, size-checked on a Bioanalyzer 2100, and measured again with the KAPA Library Quantification kit. Each immunoSEQ 96-well plate was sequenced on its own single-read 150-cycle Illumina NextSeq 550 flow cell. In the original analysis: Because the immunoSEQ output included only junctional sequences and no quality scores, the filtering could not be the same as the filtering used for full-length reads. To assign V/J genes and CDR3, sequences were annotated against IMGT germline references using PyIR, a Python wrapper for IgBLAST v1.9. Any read was removed if the V/J assignment was weak (E-value above 1e-6), the CDR3 was missing, or the read contained stop codons, out-of-frame junctions, or ambiguous translated residues. V3J clonotypes were defined by identical inferred V gene, J gene, and CDR3 amino acid sequence. Percentage overlap between repertoires was calculated by dividing the number of shared unique clonotypes by the size of the smaller repertoire. Repertoire richness was assessed with RTK rarefaction, the Chao1 estimator, and Recon v2.1 estimates of unobserved clonotypes. OLGA was used to compute generation probabilities for all TCRbeta clonotypes that the gDNA method yielded from a handful of donors. Drawn from immuneACCESS, this table holds only the in-frame rearrangements with V and J called that TCRdb kept. Clones are partly lost; checked studies trace under half to an unresolved V gene and leave the rest unexplained. The D gene and trimming were derived from the DNA, and the V and J assignments and clone size from that table. This sample holds about 980,000 clones; approximately 80% were observed only once. The ten top clones hold about 1.5% of the sample.

General findings and caveats noted by the study authors: Because the study included a small number of donors, the genetic and exposure-history diversity represented was limited. Incomplete sequencing was indicated by rarefaction of sorted-subset datasets, despite the large sequencing depth. Only blood was sampled, and tissue TCR repertoires likely differ from those in blood. Across several donors, approximately 5% of naive CD4, roughly 3.5% of naive CD8, 2% to 2.5% of memory CD4, and over 0.35% of memory CD8 clonotypes were shared. Larger estimated clonotype richness was generally found for naive subsets than for memory subsets. Pairwise subsampling led to the expectation that sequencing depth would affect the degree of clonotype sharing among donors. Higher generation probabilities were observed for clonotypes shared by all four sorted-subset donors than for non-shared clonotypes.

Healthy HIV-negative adults with no recently reported acute infections or vaccinations were included as donors. Only Caucasian adults living in Nashville, Tennessee, USA were represented among the donors. Magnetic negative selection was used to enrich CD4+ T cells, after which naive cells were positively selected on CD45RA and the negative fraction became the memory subset. Blood was obtained by leukapheresis, after which PBMCs were separated by Ficoll-Histopaque density gradient centrifugation and cryopreserved in liquid nitrogen vapor phase. Analytical flow cytometry was used to check the purity and quantity of every magnetically sorted T cell population. Genomic DNA was isolated from each sorted fraction and quantified by UV absorbance on a Nanodrop 2000c. The CDR3 runs 13 residues from the cysteine to the phenylalanine. Here the CDR3 DNA is all that survives: 39 bases in frame from base 1. CDR1 and CDR2 (SGHNT, YYREEE) derive from the germline V gene (reference sequence). The trim is 9 bases for V and 1 base for J, with a gap of 11 bases between the germline ends.

To note about this clone: There is no known antigen for this receptor. Per-nucleotide qualities are absent, and no much larger clonotype sits a single base away.

The receptor's source is a man between 18 and 29 years old in good health. The sequence is built from TRBV5-4 and TRBJ1-3; the D gene cannot be resolved reliably. Material: memory CD4+ T cells sorted from blood. Read against the paper, the sample's cell subset or site label means: CD45RA-negative fraction. The CDR3 region reads CAISRESGNTIYF. In nucleotide form, the sequence is TGTGCCATCTCAAGGGAGTCTGGAAACACCATATATTTT. The entire variable domain, with the stretches around the CDR3 drawn from the reference TRBV5-4 and TRBJ1-3 proteins, is ETGVTQSPTHLIKTRGQQVTLRCSSQSGHNTVSWYQQALGQGPQFIFQYYREEENGRGNFPPRFSGLQFPNYSSELNVNALELDDSALYLCAISRESGNTIYFGEGSWLTVV.